The entry below describes one T cell receptor (beta chain). Other DNA sequences in the sample encode the same CDR3. This sample stems from a study of technical replicates of blood from several donors. The assay was immunoSEQ multiplex PCR, and TCRdb's table has in-frame clones only and misses some. This repertoire shows fewer than 90,000 clones, nearly 98% found once; its top ten account for 0.2% to 0.25%. CDR1 and CDR2 from the germline V gene are SEHNR and FQNEAQ (reference sequence). Trimming took off 5 bases at V and 2 bases at J, with 3 bases between the two ends. This CDR3 comprises 11 residues.

The chain carries TRBV7-9 and TRBJ2-5; D remains ambiguous. This clonotype originated in a human donor in good health. The specimen was T cells isolated from PBMCs. The CDR3 DNA reads TGTGCCAGCAGCCCGCAAGAGACCCAGTACTTC. It codes for CASSPQETQYF.